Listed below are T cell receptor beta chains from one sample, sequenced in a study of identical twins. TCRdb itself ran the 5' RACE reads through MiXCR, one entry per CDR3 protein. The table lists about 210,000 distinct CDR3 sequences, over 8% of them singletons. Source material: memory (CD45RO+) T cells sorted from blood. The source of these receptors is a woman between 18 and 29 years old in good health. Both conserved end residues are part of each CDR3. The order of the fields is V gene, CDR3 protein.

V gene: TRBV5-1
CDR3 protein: CASTREFSYEQYF

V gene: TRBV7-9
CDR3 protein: CASSLVRGTGGEQYF

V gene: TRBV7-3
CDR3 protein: CASSPRAGRTETQYF

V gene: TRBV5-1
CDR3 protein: CASSRSHRNEQFF

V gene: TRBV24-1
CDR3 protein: CATSVGLADNTGELFF

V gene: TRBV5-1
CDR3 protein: CASSLRPVTGAGETQYF

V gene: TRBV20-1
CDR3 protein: CSAGPGRETQYF

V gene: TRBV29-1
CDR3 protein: CSVAGGGFKNNEQFF

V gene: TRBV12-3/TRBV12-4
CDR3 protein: CASAPQAEYEQYF

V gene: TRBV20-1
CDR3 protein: CSASLGTRADTQYF

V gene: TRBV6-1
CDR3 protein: CASRQGAFQPQHF

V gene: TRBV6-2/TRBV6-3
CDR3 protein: CASSYSRVYNEQFF

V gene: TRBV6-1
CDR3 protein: CASSQLGQGNSPLHF

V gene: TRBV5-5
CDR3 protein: CASSQTGASSGNTDTQYF

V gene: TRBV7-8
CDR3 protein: CASSPTSGGNIQYF

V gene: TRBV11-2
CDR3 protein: CASSLFPLDRGWYNEQFF

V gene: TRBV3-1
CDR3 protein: CASSQVGEEAFF

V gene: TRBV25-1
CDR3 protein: CAAGQVSRSGELFF

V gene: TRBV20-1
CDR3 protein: CSAPPSYSYNEQFF

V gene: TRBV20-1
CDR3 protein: CSAIAYSQNNEKLFF

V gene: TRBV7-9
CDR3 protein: CASSSPGSTEAFF

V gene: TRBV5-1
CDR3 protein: CASSFPAGGVQETQYF

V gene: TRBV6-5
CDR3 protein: CASSYQGPAVNTQYF

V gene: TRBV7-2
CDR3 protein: CASSIQGGRYEQYF

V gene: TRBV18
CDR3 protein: CASSPGTGGEQYF

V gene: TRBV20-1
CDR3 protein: CSARQRGAYRNEQFF

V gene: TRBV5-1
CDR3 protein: CASSFQGLEQYF